These 23 T cell receptor beta chains came from one sample sequenced in a study of cytomegalovirus exposure and HLA in healthy donors. 60 Vbeta and 13 Jbeta primers were used in PCR. Produced via immunoSEQ multiplex PCR; TCRdb's table is partial and in-frame only. The data contain some 150,000 clones, approximately 80% of them singletons. Sequenced input: PBMCs. Every receptor here comes from a man aged 30 to 45 in good health and CMV-seropositive.

The chain has TRBV14 and TRBJ2-1; D call uncertain. Looked up from germline, CDR1 is SGHDN and CDR2 is FVKESK. The CDR3 has 15 amino acids. V was shortened by 5 bases and J by 2 bases, with 13 bases between the two germline ends. CDR3 sequence: CASSALGTTYNEQFF. CDR3 coding DNA: TGTGCCAGCAGCGCCCTAGGAACCACCTACAATGAGCAGTTCTTC.

The genes are TRBV5-4 and TRBJ2-3; 8 bases are a match to TRBD2. There are 12 residues in the CDR3. The V gene end was trimmed by 4 bases and the J gene end by 6 bases; junction bases not matched to a gene: 1. Germline CDR1 SGHNT, CDR2 YYREEE (reference sequence). The CDR3: CASSPGGDTQYF. CDR3 nucleotide sequence: TGTGCCAGCAGCCCGGGGGGGGATACGCAGTATTTT.

This chain joins TRBV2 and TRBJ2-3, with unresolved D. The V end lost 3 bases, the J end lost 6 bases, and 4 bases lay between the germline ends. The germline CDR1 and CDR2 sequences are SNHLY and FYNNEI. This CDR3 spans 11 amino acids. The CDR3 spells CASSDSDTQYF. DNA of the CDR3: TGTGCCAGCAGTGACTCTGATACGCAGTATTTT. The full variable domain, completed using reference TRBV2 and TRBJ2-3, is EPEVTQTPSHQVTQMGQEVILRCVPISNHLYFYWYRQILGQKVEFLVSFYNNEISEKSEIFDDQFSVERPDGSNFTLKIRSTKLEDSAMYFCASSDSDTQYFGPGTRLTVL.

This clone was seen a handful of times. The chain links TRBV11-1 to TRBJ2-3; D is perhaps TRBD2 (5 bases). V was shortened by 2 bases and J by 2 bases, with 17 bases between the two germline ends. Germline V gene data show CDR1 as SGHAT and CDR2 as FQDESV (reference sequence). The CDR3 spans 17 residues. CDR3 DNA: TGTGCCAGCAGCTTACGGGTCGTGAGCGGTGACACAGATACGCAGTATTTT. Residues: CASSLRVVSGDTDTQYF.

The rearrangement joins TRBV9 to TRBJ2-3; D possibly corresponds to TRBD2 (6 bases). The CDR3 is 15 residues long. Germline V gene lookup returns CDR1 SGDLS and CDR2 YYNGEE. V was shortened by 2 bases and J by 4 bases, with 14 bases between the two germline ends. CDR3 loop: CASSVFLGSPDTQYF. CDR3 nucleotide sequence: TGTGCCAGCAGCGTTTTCCTCGGGAGTCCAGATACGCAGTATTTT.

This clone was seen only a few times. This chain uses TRBV7-9 with TRBJ1-4, with a weak D call TRBD1 (5 bases). The CDR3 consists of 10 residues. V dropped 8 bases and J dropped 8 bases, with 6 bases sitting between them. Germline loops: CDR1 SEHNR, CDR2 FQNEAQ (reference sequence). CDR3 coding DNA: TGTGCCAGCGGGGGGGAAAAACTGTTTTTT. Amino acid sequence: CASGGEKLFF.

This chain connects TRBV12-5 to TRBJ2-1; TRBD2 matches at 7 bases. The CDR3 spans 13 residues. Per germline, CDR1 LGHNT and CDR2 FRNRAP. Losses at the gene ends were 6 bases for V and 8 bases for J; bases not matched to a gene: 7. In DNA form, the CDR3 reads TGTGCTAGTGGCCGAGGGGAGGGCGATGAGCAGTTCTTC. This gives the protein CASGRGEGDEQFF.

CDR3 in DNA: TGCGCCAGCAGCTTAGGTGACGGGAGAATGGGCACCGGGGAGCTGTTTTTT. This sequence encodes CASSLGDGRMGTGELFF. The V call is TRBV5-1, the J call TRBJ2-2, with D perhaps TRBD2 (6 bases). Germline values: CDR1 SGHRS, CDR2 YFSETQ. This CDR3 contains 17 residues. V lost 2 bases and J lost 4, with 18 bases in between.

The chain uses TRBV6-4 and TRBJ1-6; possible D gene TRBD1, 6 bases. Germline loops: CDR1 MRHNA, CDR2 SNTAGT. The CDR3 sequence is 14 residues long. V was shortened by 6 bases and J by 10 bases, with 16 bases between the two germline ends. The CDR3 protein is CASSAGAGQSPLHF. The CDR3, as DNA: TGTGCCAGCAGCGCGGGGGCAGGGCAGTCACCCCTCCACTTT.

This clone was found a few times. This chain joins TRBV6-1 and TRBJ1-2, with 10 positions matching TRBD1. The CDR3 covers 16 residues. CDR1 is MNHNS and CDR2 is SASEGT in the germline V gene. The V gene end was trimmed by 4 bases and the J gene end by 4 bases; junction bases not matched to a gene: 9. The CDR3 nucleotides read TGTGCCAGCAGTGGATCGGGGACAGGGGACTTCTATGGCTACACCTTC. The encoded protein is CASSGSGTGDFYGYTF.

The chain is built from TRBV6-5 and TRBJ2-4; 8 bases align to TRBD2. The CDR3 has 14 residues. Germline lookup yields CDR1 MNHEY and CDR2 SVGAGI. The V gene end was trimmed by 6 bases and the J gene end by 6 bases; junction bases not matched to a gene: 7. The CDR3 protein is CASSPGGERNIQYF. CDR3 bases: TGTGCCAGCAGCCCCGGGGGGGAGAGAAACATTCAGTACTTC.

V is TRBV25-1 and J is TRBJ2-1; 7 nucleotides align to TRBD2. CDR1 and CDR2 from the germline V gene are MGHDK and SYGVNS. Trimming at V came to 2 bases and at J to 2 bases, leaving 6 bases not matched to a gene. This CDR3 spans 16 amino acids. The DNA of the CDR3 is TGTGCCAGCAGTGAAGAGGCTAGCGGCACCTACAATGAGCAGTTCTTC. This encodes CASSEEASGTYNEQFF.

CDR3 DNA: TGTGCCTGGAGTGGAGGAACCTACGAGCAGTACTTC. Residues: CAWSGGTYEQYF. The chain joins TRBV30 to TRBJ2-5; no clear D gene. The last part of the DNA fits TRBJ2-7 better; the J call may be wrong. The CDR3 spans 12 residues. Germline loops: CDR1 GTSNPN, CDR2 SVGIG (reference sequence).

This clone was observed a handful of times. Sequence at one end of the junction differs from germline and may be a read error. This sequence joins TRBV5-4 and TRBJ2-4; 7 bases are shared with TRBD2. Germline V gene lookup returns CDR1 SGHNT and CDR2 YYREEE (reference sequence). CDR3 size: 15 residues. As DNA, the CDR3 is TGTGCCAGCAGCTTGGATGGGAGGGCCAAAAACAGTCAGTACTTC. As protein: CASSLDGRAKNSQYF.

J is TRBJ1-1 and V is TRBV25-1; D ambiguous. Germline V gene data show CDR1 as MGHDK and CDR2 as SYGVNS. The CDR3 is 14 residues long. V was pared by 4 bases and J by 4 bases, with 13 bases between. The CDR3 reads CASSVAGLGTEAFF. Written as DNA, the CDR3 is TGTGCCAGCAGTGTGGCAGGTTTGGGCACTGAAGCTTTCTTT.

The chain recombines TRBV6-1 with TRBJ2-2; a possible D gene is TRBD1 (6 bases). Trimming pared 7 bases from V and 0 bases from J, leaving 9 bases between. Germline V gene lookup returns CDR1 MNHNS and CDR2 SASEGT. This CDR3 has 14 amino acids. Here the CDR3 reads CASTGTPNTGELFF. CDR3 sequence (DNA): TGTGCCAGCACCGGGACACCGAACACCGGGGAGCTGTTTTTT.

The rearrangement uses TRBV30 and TRBJ1-1; 7 bases are a match to TRBD1. Germline V gives CDR1 GTSNPN, CDR2 SVGIG (reference sequence). The V and J ends lost 0 bases and 11 bases, in that order; junction bases with no gene match: 6. The CDR3 is 12 residues long. Written as DNA, the CDR3 is TGTGCCTGGAGTGTACAGGGGCGCGTGGCTTTCTTT. As protein: CAWSVQGRVAFF.

This clone was picked up one time. The CDR3 region has the DNA TGTGCCAGCAGCTTGGTGCTAAACAATGAGCAGTTCTTC. It specifies CASSLVLNNEQFF. The V call is TRBV5-5, the J call TRBJ2-1; D is uncertain. The CDR3 has 13 amino acids. The V gene's germline CDR1 is SGHKS and CDR2 YYEKEE (reference sequence). The V and J ends lost 0 bases and 5 bases respectively, with 6 bases between them.

V gene TRBV30 combines with J gene TRBJ1-1; possibly TRBD1 for D (6 bases). This CDR3 is built from 12 residues. Germline assignment: CDR1 GTSNPN and CDR2 SVGIG (reference sequence). Trimming pared 6 bases from V and 6 bases from J, leaving 14 bases between. CDR3 nucleotides: TGTGCCTGCAGCAGGGGAATGTCTGAAGCTTTCTTT. Residues: CACSRGMSEAFF.

The J gene is TRBJ2-1, the V gene TRBV11-2; weak D call: TRBD1 (6 bases). CDR1 and CDR2 from the germline V gene are SGHAT and FQNNGV. There are 15 residues in the CDR3. V lost 0 bases and J lost 2, with 8 bases in between. The CDR3 loop reads CASSLEAGAYNEQFF. CDR3 bases: TGTGCCAGCAGCTTAGAGGCAGGGGCCTACAATGAGCAGTTCTTC.

The rearrangement links TRBV28 to TRBJ1-5; D ambiguous. The CDR3 extends over 18 amino acids. The V end lost 3 bases, the J end lost 0 bases, and 18 bases lay between the germline ends. Germline CDR1 and CDR2: MDHEN and SYDVKM. CDR3 residues: CASSFIGEGLYSNQPQHF. The CDR3 nucleotides read TGTGCCAGCAGTTTTATAGGTGAAGGACTTTATAGCAATCAGCCCCAGCATTTT.

The chain couples TRBV7-9 to TRBJ2-7; D not certain. Germline CDR1 reads SEHNR; CDR2 reads FQNEAQ (reference sequence). The V gene lost 1 base and the J gene lost 2 bases, with 6 bases spanning the gap. The CDR3 contains 13 residues. CDR3 sequence: CASSLVTAYEQYF. The CDR3 DNA sequence: TGTGCCAGCAGCTTAGTCACAGCCTACGAGCAGTACTTC.

The genes are TRBV5-1 and TRBJ1-6; D unclear. Germline V gene sequence: CDR1 SGHRS, CDR2 YFSETQ. The V gene lost 2 bases and the J gene lost 4 bases, with 13 bases spanning the gap. This CDR3 spans 16 amino acids. CDR3 loop: CASSFYRIGYNSPLHF. Here the CDR3 DNA reads TGCGCCAGCAGCTTTTACAGAATAGGATATAATTCACCCCTCCACTTT.